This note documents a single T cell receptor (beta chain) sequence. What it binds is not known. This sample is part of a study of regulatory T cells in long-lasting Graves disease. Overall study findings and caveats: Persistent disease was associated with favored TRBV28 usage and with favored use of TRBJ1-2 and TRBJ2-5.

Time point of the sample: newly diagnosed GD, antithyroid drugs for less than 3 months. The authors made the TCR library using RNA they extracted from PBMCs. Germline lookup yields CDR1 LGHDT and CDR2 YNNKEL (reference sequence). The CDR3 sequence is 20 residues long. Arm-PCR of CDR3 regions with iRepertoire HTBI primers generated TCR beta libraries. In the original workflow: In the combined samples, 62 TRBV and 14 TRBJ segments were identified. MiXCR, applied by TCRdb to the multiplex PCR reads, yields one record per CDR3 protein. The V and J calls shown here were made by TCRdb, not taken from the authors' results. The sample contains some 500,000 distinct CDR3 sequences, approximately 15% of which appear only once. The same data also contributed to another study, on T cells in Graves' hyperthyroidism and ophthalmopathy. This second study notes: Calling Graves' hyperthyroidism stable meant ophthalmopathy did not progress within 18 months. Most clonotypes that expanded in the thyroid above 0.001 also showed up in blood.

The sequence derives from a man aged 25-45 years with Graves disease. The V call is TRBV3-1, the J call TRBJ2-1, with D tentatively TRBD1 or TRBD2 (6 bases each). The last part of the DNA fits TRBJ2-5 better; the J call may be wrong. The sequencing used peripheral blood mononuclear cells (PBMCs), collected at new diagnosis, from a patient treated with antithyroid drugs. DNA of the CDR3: TGTGCCAGCAGCCGAACCCAAGGAGGGGTGCGGGGCAGGGGCGGGGAGACCCAGTACTTC. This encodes CASSRTQGGVRGRGGETQYF.